The sequence of this T cell receptor beta chain was determined in a study of sequential checkpoint blockade in melanoma. Turning to the study itself: First-line arms were nivolumab then ipilimumab, or the reverse, randomized 1:1.

The CDR3 is 14 amino acids. Germline-derived CDR1 and CDR2 are LNHDA and SQIVND (reference sequence). The V gene lost 1 base and the J gene lost 1 base, with 7 bases spanning the gap. As for treatment: randomized to nivolumab then ipilimumab (arm A) or the reverse (arm B). The protocol was immunoSEQ multiplex PCR, while the TCRdb copy is restricted to in-frame clones and leaves out a portion. The sample lists under 25,000 clones; 75% to 85% were seen once. Source: CD8+ T cells sorted from blood (inferred from file names), taken from a patient given nivolumab and ipilimumab in sequence. The chain employs TRBV19 and TRBJ1-1; D is ambiguous. This TCR was sampled from a human donor with melanoma. The DNA for the CDR3 is TGTGCCAGTAGTATAGTTTCCGGGAACACTGAAGCTTTCTTT. Encoded protein: CASSIVSGNTEAFF. Full variable domain (remainder filled in from reference TRBV19 and TRBJ1-1): DGGITQSPKYLFRKEGQNVTLSCEQNLNHDAMYWYRQDPGQGLRLIYYSQIVNDFQKGDIAEGYSVSREKKESFPLTVTSAQKNPTAFYLCASSIVSGNTEAFFGQGTRLTVV.